What follows are 9 T cell receptor beta chains derived from one specimen sequenced in a study of blood T cell repertoires in COVID-19. This table comes from immunoSEQ multiplex PCR, and its TCRdb copy is limited to in-frame clones, with some not included. The table lists around 250,000 clones, 75% to 90% of them singletons. The material sequenced was peripheral blood. These receptors came from a man aged 55 to 69 who had recovered from COVID-19.

The V gene is TRBV9, the J gene TRBJ2-1; D perhaps matches TRBD2 (6 bases). This CDR3 region has 15 residues. CDR1 is SGDLS, CDR2 YYNGEE, per germline. V gave up 0 bases and J gave up 6 bases, with 13 bases separating them. CDR3 loop: CASSVGTTPGNEQFF. Here the CDR3 DNA reads TGTGCCAGCAGCGTAGGGACTACACCGGGCAATGAGCAGTTCTTC.

This clone was recorded a few times. J is TRBJ2-2 and V is TRBV5-1; the D is unclear. The CDR3 covers 16 residues. The germline V gene has CDR1 SGHRS and CDR2 YFSETQ. Trimming cost V 7 bases and J 4 bases, with 20 bases left between them. The CDR3 DNA follows: TGCGCCAGCGTTCTGGGCAGTCCCGCCGCCACCGGGGAGCTGTTTTTT. This gives the protein CASVLGSPAATGELFF. Full variable domain (outside the CDR3, taken from reference TRBV5-1 and TRBJ2-2): KAGVTQTPRYLIKTRGQQVTLSCSPISGHRSVSWYQQTPGQGLQFLFEYFSETQRNKGNFPGRFSGRQFSNSRSEMNVSTLELGDSALYLCASVLGSPAATGELFFGEGSRLTVL.

With respect to this clone: Other DNA sequences within the sample encode an identical CDR3. The chain is built from TRBV18 and TRBJ2-7, with D possibly TRBD2 on 6 matching bases. V was clipped by 0 bases and J by 2 bases, with 8 bases between them. This CDR3 spans 14 amino acids. Looked up from germline, CDR1 is KGHSH and CDR2 is LQKENI. DNA for the CDR3: TGTGCCAGCTCACCACCGGGACTCCCCTACGAGCAGTACTTC. This sequence encodes CASSPPGLPYEQYF.

V is TRBV9 and J is TRBJ1-3; D not certain. The CDR3 covers 17 residues. Germline CDR1 is SGDLS and CDR2 is YYNGEE. Trimming took off 3 bases at V and 2 bases at J, with 18 bases between the two ends. CDR3 loop: CASSEQPQVGAGNTIYF. The CDR3 DNA reads as TGTGCCAGCAGCGAGCAGCCCCAGGTCGGGGCTGGAAACACCATATATTTT. The full variable domain, with the rest looked up from reference TRBV9 and TRBJ1-3, is DSGVTQTPKHLITATGQRVTLRCSPRSGDLSVYWYQQSLDQGLQFLIQYYNGEERAKGNILERFSAQQFPDLHSELNLSSLELGDSALYFCASSEQPQVGAGNTIYFGEGSWLTVV.

V gene TRBV5-4 combines with J gene TRBJ2-1; 8 nucleotides align to TRBD1. Per the germline V gene, CDR1 is SGHNT and CDR2 is YYREEE (reference sequence). CDR3 length: 15 amino acids. Germline trimming cut 7 bases from V and 4 bases from J; bases unmatched to any gene: 10. CDR3 DNA: TGTGCCAGCGCAGGGGGTGGACAGGGATACAATGAGCAGTTCTTC. Amino acid sequence: CASAGGGQGYNEQFF.

This chain joins TRBV19 and TRBJ2-1; TRBD2 matches at 9 bases. V lost 1 base, J lost 2 bases, and 3 bases stayed unmatched. Germline CDR1 reads LNHDA; CDR2 reads SQIVND (reference sequence). The CDR3 totals 16 residues. The CDR3 DNA follows: TGTGCCAGTAGTATAGGCGGGAGGGGGCCCTACAATGAGCAGTTCTTC. The encoded protein is CASSIGGRGPYNEQFF.

The rearrangement uses TRBV10-1 and TRBJ2-7, with 11 bases that match TRBD2. Per the germline V gene, CDR1 is WNHNN and CDR2 is SYGVQD (reference sequence). This CDR3 region has 16 residues. Trimming at V came to 8 bases and at J to 5 bases, leaving 14 bases not matched to a gene. DNA of the CDR3: TGCGCCAGCGAGGGACTAGCGGTATACCCCCGGGACGAGCAGTACTTC. Translated, it gives CASEGLAVYPRDEQYF.

The chain carries TRBV27 and TRBJ2-5, with D unclear. The CDR3 is made up of 14 amino acids. Per germline, CDR1 MNHEY and CDR2 SMNVEV (reference sequence). The germline V and J ends were trimmed by 3 bases and 5 bases, with 13 bases remaining between them. DNA for the CDR3: TGTGCCAGCAGTTTTATTAGCCCTTGGGAGACCCAGTACTTC. Translated: CASSFISPWETQYF.

This clone appeared a few times. V gene TRBV3-1 (or the pseudogene TRBV3-2) combines with J gene TRBJ1-2; TRBD1 might be the D (6 bases). This CDR3 contains 14 residues. V was clipped by 5 bases and J by 2 bases, with 12 bases between them. Germline CDR1 LGHDT, CDR2 YNNKEL (reference sequence). The DNA of the CDR3 is TGTGCCAGCAGCAGCCCCGGGACAAACTATGGCTACACCTTC. Translating gives CASSSPGTNYGYTF.